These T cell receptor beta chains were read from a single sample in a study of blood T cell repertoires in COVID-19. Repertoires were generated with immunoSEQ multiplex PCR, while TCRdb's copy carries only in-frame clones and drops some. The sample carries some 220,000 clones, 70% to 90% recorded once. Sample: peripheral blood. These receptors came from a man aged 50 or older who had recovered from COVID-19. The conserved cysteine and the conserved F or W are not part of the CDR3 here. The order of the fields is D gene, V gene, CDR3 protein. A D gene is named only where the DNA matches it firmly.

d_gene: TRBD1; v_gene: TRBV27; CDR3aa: ASRRQGEADTQY
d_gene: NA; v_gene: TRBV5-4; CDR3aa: ASSSSGKKGYEQY
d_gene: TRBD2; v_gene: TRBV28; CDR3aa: ASSSGTSGSKTQY
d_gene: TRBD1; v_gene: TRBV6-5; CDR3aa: ASSYRDSDNEQF
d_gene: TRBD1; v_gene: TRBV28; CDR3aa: ASSWRQGVPNYGYT
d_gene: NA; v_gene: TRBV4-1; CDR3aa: ASSPSLSGSSYNEQF
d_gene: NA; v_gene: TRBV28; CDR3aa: ASTAYRGTSFRNQPQH
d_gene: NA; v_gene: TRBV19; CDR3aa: ASSEQELIGNQPQH
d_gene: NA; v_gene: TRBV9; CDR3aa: ASSFGTGIDGYT
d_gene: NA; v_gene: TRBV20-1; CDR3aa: SAPRETQY
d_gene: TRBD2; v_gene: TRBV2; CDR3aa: ASSVSSGLFWF
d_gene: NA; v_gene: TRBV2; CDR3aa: ASRDTSAKNIQY
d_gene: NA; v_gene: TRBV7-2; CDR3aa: ASSLDRRNYEQY
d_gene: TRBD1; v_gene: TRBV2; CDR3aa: ASTGGDFQPQH
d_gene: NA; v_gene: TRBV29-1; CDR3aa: SVESADTQY
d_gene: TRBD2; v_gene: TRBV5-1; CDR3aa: ASSFPDAGGSYEQY
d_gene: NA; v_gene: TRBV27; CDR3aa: ASSQGSKAKNIQY
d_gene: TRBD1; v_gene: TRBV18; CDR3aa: ASSLQGEGSEAF
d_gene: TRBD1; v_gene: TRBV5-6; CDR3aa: ASIEDRENGYT
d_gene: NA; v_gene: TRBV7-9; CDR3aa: ASSLSGRSDEQF
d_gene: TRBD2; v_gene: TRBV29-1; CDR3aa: SVEGTSGLFLYNEQF
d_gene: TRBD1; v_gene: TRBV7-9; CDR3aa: ASSLLQGTSPLH
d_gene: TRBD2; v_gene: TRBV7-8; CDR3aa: ASRSRLAGGPGTDTQY
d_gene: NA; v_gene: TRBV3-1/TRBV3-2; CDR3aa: ASSQVLGGKENGYT
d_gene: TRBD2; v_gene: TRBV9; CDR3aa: ASSVATSELYEQY
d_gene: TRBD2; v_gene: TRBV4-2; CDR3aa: ASSQDWTSGQETQY
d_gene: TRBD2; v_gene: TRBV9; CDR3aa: ASSVASGKGEQF
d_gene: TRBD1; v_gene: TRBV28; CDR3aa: ASSLNRGRTGANVLT
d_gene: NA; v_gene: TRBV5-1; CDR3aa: ASSLDPNQPQH
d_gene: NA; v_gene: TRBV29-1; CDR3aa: SVEDKQARANVLT
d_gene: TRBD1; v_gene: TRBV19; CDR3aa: ASSPQARGQGGEQY
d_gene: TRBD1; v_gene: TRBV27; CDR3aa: ASSPGQGRSQTQY
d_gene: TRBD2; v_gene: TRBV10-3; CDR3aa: AISEGLAGGSNEQF
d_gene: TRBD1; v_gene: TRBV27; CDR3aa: ASSLYDREAGYT
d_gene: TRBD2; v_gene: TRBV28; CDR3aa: ASSFGLAGVISTDTQY
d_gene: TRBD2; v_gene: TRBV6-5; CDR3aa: AVQEAGWGTGELF
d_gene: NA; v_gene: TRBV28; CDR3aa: ASSLRVRATEAF
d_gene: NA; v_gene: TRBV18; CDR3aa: ASSPLAIEQF
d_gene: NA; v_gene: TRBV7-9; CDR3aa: ASSLNGGVRGNTIY
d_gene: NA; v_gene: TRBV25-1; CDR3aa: ASSQTESILEKLF
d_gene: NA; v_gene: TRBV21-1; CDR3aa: ASRKGVRGTSGSTDTQY
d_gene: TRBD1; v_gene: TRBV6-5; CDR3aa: ASRGQASYNEQF
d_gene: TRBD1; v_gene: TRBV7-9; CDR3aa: ASSLSGTGINQPQH
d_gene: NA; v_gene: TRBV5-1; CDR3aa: ASSLGERYGYT
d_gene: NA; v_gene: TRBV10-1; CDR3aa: ASSESLIRGRAF
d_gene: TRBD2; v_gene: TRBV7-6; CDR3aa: ASSPWGLAGGGSYNEQF
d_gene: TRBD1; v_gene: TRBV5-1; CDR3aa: ASSLRQGAEAF
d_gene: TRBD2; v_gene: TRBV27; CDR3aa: ASRPLTWGGSRRNTGELF
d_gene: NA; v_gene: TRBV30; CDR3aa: AWAPPGKGSYEQY
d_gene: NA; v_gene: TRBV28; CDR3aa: ATETGTYEQY
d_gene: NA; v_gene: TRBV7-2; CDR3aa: ASSRGQIRGGETQY
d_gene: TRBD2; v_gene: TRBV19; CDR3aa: ASSAQTSGRSYNEQF
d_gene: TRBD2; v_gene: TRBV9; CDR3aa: ASSVQAGGPYEQY